This entry lists 8 T cell receptor beta chains sequenced from one sample in a study of cytomegalovirus exposure and HLA in healthy donors. Clones were sequenced by immunoSEQ multiplex PCR, and TCRdb holds only the in-frame ones, with some missing. The table lists about 140,000 clones, roughly nine tenths of them singletons. Sequenced: PBMCs. The receptors were gathered from a man younger than 35 in good health and CMV-seronegative.

V gene TRBV9 combines with J gene TRBJ2-1; D not certain. Trimming took off 3 bases at V and 3 bases at J, with 10 bases between the two ends. This CDR3 is 14 amino acids long. Germline CDR1 and CDR2: SGDLS and YYNGEE. This CDR3 reads CASSALGSYNEQFF. CDR3 sequence (DNA): TGTGCCAGCAGCGCCCTCGGTAGCTACAATGAGCAGTTCTTC.

The chain is built from TRBV5-1 and TRBJ2-5, with a tentative D call TRBD1 (5 bases). This CDR3 has 12 amino acids. The germline CDR1 and CDR2 sequences are SGHRS and YFSETQ. The germline V and J ends were trimmed by 2 bases and 3 bases, with 5 bases remaining between them. The CDR3 sequence: CASSLGEETQYF. The CDR3 nucleotides are TGCGCCAGCAGCTTAGGGGAAGAGACCCAGTACTTC.

This clone showed up just once. The CDR3 DNA reads as TGTGCCACCAGAGGACAGGGGGCGCGACAAGAGACCCAGTACTTC. It encodes CATRGQGARQETQYF. The chain couples TRBV15 to TRBJ2-5; TRBD1 matches 11 bases. V lost 6 bases, J lost 2 bases, and 5 bases stayed unmatched. Looked up from germline, CDR1 is LNHNV and CDR2 is YYDKDF (reference sequence). The CDR3 covers 15 residues.

V gene TRBV7-2 combines with J gene TRBJ2-3, with 8 bases that match TRBD1. This CDR3 is 13 amino acids long. V lost 5 bases, J lost 11 bases, and 9 bases stayed unmatched. Germline V CDR1 and CDR2: SGHTA, FQGNSA. DNA for the CDR3: TGTGCCAGCAGCGGAGGCATCAGGGGGCAGCAGTATTTT. Amino acids: CASSGGIRGQQYF.

The genes are TRBV2 and TRBJ2-5, with 11 nucleotides matching TRBD1. Germline trimming cut 4 bases from V and 7 bases from J; bases unmatched to any gene: 2. The CDR3 consists of 13 residues. CDR1 is SNHLY and CDR2 is FYNNEI in the germline V gene. The CDR3 protein is CASSVGQGATQYF. For the CDR3, the DNA is TGTGCCAGCAGTGTCGGACAGGGGGCGACCCAGTACTTC. The whole variable domain, filled in from reference TRBV2 and TRBJ2-5, reads EPEVTQTPSHQVTQMGQEVILRCVPISNHLYFYWYRQILGQKVEFLVSFYNNEISEKSEIFDDQFSVERPDGSNFTLKIRSTKLEDSAMYFCASSVGQGATQYFGPGTRLLVL.

V gene TRBV10-3 combines with J gene TRBJ1-1; D is perhaps TRBD1 (5 bases). The length of the CDR3 is 18 residues. Trimming took 3 bases from V and 0 from J, leaving 20 bases between them. Per germline, CDR1 ENHRY and CDR2 SYGVKD. The DNA of the CDR3 is TGTGCCATCAGTGACTATGGGACCCGGGCGGGGATGAACACTGAAGCTTTCTTT. Protein sequence: CAISDYGTRAGMNTEAFF.

The chain links TRBV19 to TRBJ2-3; TRBD2 agrees at 13 bases. CDR1 is LNHDA and CDR2 is SQIVND in the germline V gene (reference sequence). Trimming cost V 9 bases and J 6 bases; bases outside gene matches: 6. This CDR3 comprises 14 residues. CDR3 nucleotides: TGTGCCAGCCGGACTAGCGGGAGAGGGGATACGCAGTATTTT. This codes for CASRTSGRGDTQYF.

J is TRBJ2-1 and V is TRBV6-4; 7 bases are a match to TRBD2. After removal of 2 bases from V and 0 bases from J, the junction contained 7 bases not matched to a gene. CDR3 size: 17 residues. The germline V gene encodes CDR1 MRHNA and CDR2 SNTAGT. CDR3 nucleotides: TGTGCCAGCAGTGACAGGGCTAGCGGCCCCTCCTACAATGAGCAGTTCTTC. This codes for CASSDRASGPSYNEQFF.